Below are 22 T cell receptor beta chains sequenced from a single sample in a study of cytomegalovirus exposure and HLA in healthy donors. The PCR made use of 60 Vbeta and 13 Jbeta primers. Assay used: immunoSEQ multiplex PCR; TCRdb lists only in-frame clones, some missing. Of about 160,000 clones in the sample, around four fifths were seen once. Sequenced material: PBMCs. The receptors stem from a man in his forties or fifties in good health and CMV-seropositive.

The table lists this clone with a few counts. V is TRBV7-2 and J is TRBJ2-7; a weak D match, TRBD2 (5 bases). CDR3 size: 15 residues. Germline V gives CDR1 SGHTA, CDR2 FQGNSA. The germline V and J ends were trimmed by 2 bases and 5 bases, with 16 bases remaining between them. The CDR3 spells CASSLSGSNFHEQYF. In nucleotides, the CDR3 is TGTGCCAGCAGCTTATCTGGGAGTAATTTCCACGAGCAGTACTTC.

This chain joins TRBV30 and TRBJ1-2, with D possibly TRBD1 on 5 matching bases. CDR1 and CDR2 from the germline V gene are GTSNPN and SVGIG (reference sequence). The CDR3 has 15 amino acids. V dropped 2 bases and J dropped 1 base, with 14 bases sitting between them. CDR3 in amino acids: CAWSSDSTINYGYTF. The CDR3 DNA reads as TGTGCCTGGAGTTCCGACAGTACAATTAACTATGGCTACACCTTC.

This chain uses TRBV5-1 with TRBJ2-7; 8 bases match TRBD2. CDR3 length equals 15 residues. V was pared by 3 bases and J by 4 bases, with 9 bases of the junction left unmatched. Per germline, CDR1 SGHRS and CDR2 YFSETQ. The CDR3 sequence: CASSSGGLRGYEQYF. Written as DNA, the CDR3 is TGCGCCAGCAGCTCGGGGGGGCTTAGGGGGTACGAGCAGTACTTC.

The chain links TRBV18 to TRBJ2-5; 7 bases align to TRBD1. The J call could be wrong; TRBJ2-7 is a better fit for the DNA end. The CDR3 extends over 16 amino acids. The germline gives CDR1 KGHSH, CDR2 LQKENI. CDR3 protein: CASSPVSGTVTYEQYF. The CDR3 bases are TGTGCCAGCTCACCAGTTTCCGGGACAGTCACCTACGAGCAGTACTTC.

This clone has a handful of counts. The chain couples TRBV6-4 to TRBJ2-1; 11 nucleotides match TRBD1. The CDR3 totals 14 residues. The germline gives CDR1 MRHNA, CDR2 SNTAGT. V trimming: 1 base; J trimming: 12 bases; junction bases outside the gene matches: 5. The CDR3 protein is CASSDWDRGISQFF. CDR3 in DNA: TGTGCCAGCAGTGACTGGGACAGGGGGATATCGCAGTTCTTC.

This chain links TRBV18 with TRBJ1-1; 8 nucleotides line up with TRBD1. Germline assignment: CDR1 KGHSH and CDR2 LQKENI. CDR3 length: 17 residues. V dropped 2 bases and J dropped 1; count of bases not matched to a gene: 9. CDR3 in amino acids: CASSPSTGGGWNTEAFF. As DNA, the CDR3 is TGTGCCAGCTCACCATCCACAGGGGGAGGCTGGAACACTGAAGCTTTCTTT.

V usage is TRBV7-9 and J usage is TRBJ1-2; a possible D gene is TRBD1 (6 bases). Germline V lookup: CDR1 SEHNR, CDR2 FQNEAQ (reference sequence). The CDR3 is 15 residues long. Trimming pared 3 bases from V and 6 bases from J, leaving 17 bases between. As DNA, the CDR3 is TGTGCCAGCAGCTTGGACAGCCATGTTGGCGATGGCTACACCTTC. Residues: CASSLDSHVGDGYTF.

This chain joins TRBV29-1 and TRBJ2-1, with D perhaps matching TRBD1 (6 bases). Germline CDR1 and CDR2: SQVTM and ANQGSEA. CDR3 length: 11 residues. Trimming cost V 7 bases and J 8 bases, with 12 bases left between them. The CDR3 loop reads CSAYEGDEQFF. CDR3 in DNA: TGCAGCGCGTACGAGGGGGATGAGCAGTTCTTC.

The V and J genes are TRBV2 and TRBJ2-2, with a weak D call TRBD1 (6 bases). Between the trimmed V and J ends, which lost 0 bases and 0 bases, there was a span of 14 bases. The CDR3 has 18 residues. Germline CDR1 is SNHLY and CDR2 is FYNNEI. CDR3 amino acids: CASSEAHGGSANTGELFF. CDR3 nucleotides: TGTGCCAGCAGTGAAGCGCATGGGGGCTCCGCGAACACCGGGGAGCTGTTTTTT.

CDR3 sequence (DNA): TGTGCCAGCAGCATTGCCGGGCAGGGTATCTACGAGCAGTACTTC. It specifies CASSIAGQGIYEQYF. The chain carries TRBV5-5 and TRBJ2-7; tentative D call: TRBD1 (5 bases). The CDR3 is made up of 15 amino acids. Germline loops: CDR1 SGHKS, CDR2 YYEKEE (reference sequence). V was trimmed by 4 bases and J by 3 bases, leaving 17 bases between them.

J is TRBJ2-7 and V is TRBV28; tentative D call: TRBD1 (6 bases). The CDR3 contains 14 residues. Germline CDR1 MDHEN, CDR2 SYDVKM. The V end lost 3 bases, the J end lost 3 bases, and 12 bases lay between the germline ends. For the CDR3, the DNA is TGTGCCAGCAGTTTTCGGACAGTGAACTACGAGCAGTACTTC. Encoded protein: CASSFRTVNYEQYF.

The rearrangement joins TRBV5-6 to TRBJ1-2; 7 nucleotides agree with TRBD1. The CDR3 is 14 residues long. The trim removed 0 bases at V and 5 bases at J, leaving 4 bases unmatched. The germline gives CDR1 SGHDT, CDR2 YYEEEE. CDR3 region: CASSLGDSEYGYTF. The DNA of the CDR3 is TGTGCCAGCAGCTTGGGGGACAGTGAATATGGCTACACCTTC.

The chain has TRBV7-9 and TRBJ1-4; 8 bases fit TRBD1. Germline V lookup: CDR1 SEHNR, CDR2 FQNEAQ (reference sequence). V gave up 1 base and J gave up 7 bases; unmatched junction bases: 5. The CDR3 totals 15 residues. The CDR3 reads CASSLVQGASEKLFF. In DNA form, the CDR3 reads TGTGCCAGCAGCTTAGTCCAGGGGGCGAGTGAAAAACTGTTTTTT.

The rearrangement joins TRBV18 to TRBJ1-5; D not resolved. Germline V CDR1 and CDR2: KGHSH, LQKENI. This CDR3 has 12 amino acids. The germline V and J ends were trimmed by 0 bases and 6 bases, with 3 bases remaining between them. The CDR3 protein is CASSPPSQPQHF. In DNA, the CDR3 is TGTGCCAGCTCACCACCGAGTCAGCCCCAGCATTTT.

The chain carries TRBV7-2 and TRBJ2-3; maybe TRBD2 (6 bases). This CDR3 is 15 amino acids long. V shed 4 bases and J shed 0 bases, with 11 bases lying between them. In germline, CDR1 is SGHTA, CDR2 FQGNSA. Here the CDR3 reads CASSSDYLSTDTQYF. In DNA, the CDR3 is TGTGCCAGCAGCTCGGACTACCTCAGCACAGATACGCAGTATTTT.

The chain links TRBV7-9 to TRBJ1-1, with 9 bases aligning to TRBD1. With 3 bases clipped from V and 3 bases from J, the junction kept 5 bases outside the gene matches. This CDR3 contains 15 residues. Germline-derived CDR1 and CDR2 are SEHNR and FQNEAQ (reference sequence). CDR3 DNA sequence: TGTGCCAGCAGCTTCTGGACAGGGGAGTACACTGAAGCTTTCTTT. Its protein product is CASSFWTGEYTEAFF.

The DNA for the CDR3 is TGTGCCAGCAGGATTAGCGGGAGCTCCTACAATGAGCAGTTCTTC. It is translated as CASRISGSSYNEQFF. This chain connects TRBV6-5 to TRBJ2-1; TRBD2 matches 9 bases. CDR1 MNHEY and CDR2 SVGAGI come from the germline V gene. The CDR3 is made up of 15 amino acids. V shed 6 bases and J 0 bases; nucleotides not matched to a gene: 3.

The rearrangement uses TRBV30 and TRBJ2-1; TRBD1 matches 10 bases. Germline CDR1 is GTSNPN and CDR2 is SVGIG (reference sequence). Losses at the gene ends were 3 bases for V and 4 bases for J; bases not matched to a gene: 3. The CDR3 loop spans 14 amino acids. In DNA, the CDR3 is TGTGCCTGGAGACGGACAGGGGGGTACAATGAGCAGTTCTTC. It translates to CAWRRTGGYNEQFF.

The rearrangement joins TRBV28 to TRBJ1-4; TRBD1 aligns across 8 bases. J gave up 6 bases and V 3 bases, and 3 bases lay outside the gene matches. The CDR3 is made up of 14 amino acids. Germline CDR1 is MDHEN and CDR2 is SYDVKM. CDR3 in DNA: TGTGCCAGCAGTTTGGACAGGGCTGATGAAAAACTGTTTTTT. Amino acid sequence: CASSLDRADEKLFF.

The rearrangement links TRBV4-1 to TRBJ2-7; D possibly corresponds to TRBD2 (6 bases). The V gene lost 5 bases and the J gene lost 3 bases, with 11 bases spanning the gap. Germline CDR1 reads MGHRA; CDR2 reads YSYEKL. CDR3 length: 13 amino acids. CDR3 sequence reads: CASSSTRYYEQYF. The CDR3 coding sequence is TGCGCCAGCAGCTCGACTAGGTACTACGAGCAGTACTTC.

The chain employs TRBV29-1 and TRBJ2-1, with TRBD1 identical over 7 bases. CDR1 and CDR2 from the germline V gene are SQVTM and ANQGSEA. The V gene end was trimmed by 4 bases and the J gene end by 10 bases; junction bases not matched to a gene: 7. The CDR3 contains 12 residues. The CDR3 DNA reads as TGCAGCGTTGGAACAGGGGAGAGGGAGCAGTTCTTC. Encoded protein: CSVGTGEREQFF.

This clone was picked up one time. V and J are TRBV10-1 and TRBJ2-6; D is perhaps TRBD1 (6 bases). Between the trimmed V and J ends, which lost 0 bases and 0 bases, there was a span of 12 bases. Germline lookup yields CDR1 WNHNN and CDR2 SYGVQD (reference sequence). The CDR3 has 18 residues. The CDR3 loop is CASSESRGTISGANVLTF. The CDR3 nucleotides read TGCGCCAGCAGTGAGTCCCGAGGGACAATCTCTGGGGCCAACGTCCTGACTTTC.